This entry lists 27 T cell receptor beta chains sequenced from one sample in a study of metastatic and nonmetastatic thyroid tumors. No treatment of any kind had been given to any patient before thyroid surgery. Through MiXCR, TCRdb re-clonotyped the PCR reads. Among about 9,600 clones listed, around 33% were seen once. Specimen: tumor tissue. Receptors were obtained from a female donor with papillary thyroid cancer or a benign thyroid nodule (not recorded which). Some clones in this sample may be carry-over from other donors' samples.

The chain couples TRBV4-1 to TRBJ2-7; D unresolved. V was trimmed by 0 bases and J by 0 bases, leaving 9 bases between them. Germline V gives CDR1 MGHRA, CDR2 YSYEKL. This CDR3 comprises 15 residues. CDR3: CASSQDRGGSYEQYF. The CDR3 DNA is TGCGCCAGCAGCCAAGACAGAGGCGGCTCCTACGAGCAGTACTTC.

This chain joins TRBV4-3 and TRBJ1-2, with D unclear. CDR1 LGHNA and CDR2 YSLEER come from the germline V gene. Trimming cost V 4 bases and J 4 bases, with 10 bases left between them. The CDR3 extends over 13 amino acids. This chain's CDR3 is CASSPRGGYGYTF. CDR3 sequence (DNA): TGCGCCAGCAGCCCTCGGGGAGGCTATGGCTACACCTTC.

The chain employs TRBV5-1 and TRBJ2-7, with D possibly TRBD1 on 6 matching bases. The CDR3 totals 15 residues. Trimming removed 4 bases from V and 0 bases from J, with 14 bases in between. CDR1 SGHRS and CDR2 YFSETQ come from the germline V gene. CDR3 bases: TGCGCCAGCAGCCCCGGACAGTTTCTCTCCTACGAGCAGTACTTC. Translated: CASSPGQFLSYEQYF. Full variable domain (missing parts from reference TRBV5-1 and TRBJ2-7): KAGVTQTPRYLIKTRGQQVTLSCSPISGHRSVSWYQQTPGQGLQFLFEYFSETQRNKGNFPGRFSGRQFSNSRSEMNVSTLELGDSALYLCASSPGQFLSYEQYFGPGTRLTVT.

The J gene is TRBJ1-6, the V gene TRBV3-1; D remains ambiguous. The CDR3 length is 13 residues. V lost 8 bases to trimming and J lost 8 bases, with 13 bases between them. CDR1 and CDR2 (germline): LGHDT, YNNKEL (reference sequence). CDR3 loop: CASGDVGYSPLHF. In DNA, the CDR3 is TGTGCCAGCGGCGACGTAGGGTATTCACCCCTCCACTTT.

V is TRBV4-2 and J is TRBJ2-2; the D gene is possibly TRBD2 (5 bases). The V and J ends lost 3 bases and 6 bases respectively, with 11 bases between them. This CDR3 is built from 14 residues. Germline loops: CDR1 LGHNA, CDR2 YNFKEQ. The chain's CDR3 is CASSHEDLAGELFF. CDR3 bases: TGTGCCAGCAGCCACGAGGACTTAGCCGGGGAGCTGTTTTTT.

Turning to this clone: This may stem from a read error, because a much larger clone lies one nucleotide away. The chain uses TRBV7-6 and TRBJ2-1; TRBD2 aligns across 10 bases. The CDR3 extends over 18 amino acids. The germline V gene encodes CDR1 SGHVS and CDR2 FNYEAQ. CDR3 residues: CASSPQPTGTSVLNEQFF. In nucleotides, the CDR3 is TGTGCTAGCAGCCCGCAACCAACCGGGACTAGCGTGCTCAATGAGCAGTTCTTC.

This sequence joins TRBV9 and TRBJ2-6; tentatively, D is TRBD2 (5 bases). V lost 0 bases to trimming and J lost 0 bases, with 13 bases between them. The CDR3 runs 18 residues. Germline-derived CDR1 and CDR2 are SGDLS and YYNGEE. The CDR3 reads CASSVEGWESSGANVLTF. The DNA of the CDR3 is TGTGCCAGCAGCGTAGAAGGGTGGGAGAGCTCTGGGGCCAACGTCCTGACTTTC.

This rearrangement joins TRBV5-1 to TRBJ2-3; D call uncertain. CDR3 length: 13 residues. Germline CDR1 is SGHRS and CDR2 is YFSETQ. Deletions cut 4 bases from V and 5 bases from J, with 11 bases between. CDR3 bases: TGCGCCAGCAGCCTAAGAAGGGAAGATACGCAGTATTTT. It yields the protein CASSLRREDTQYF. The whole variable domain, remainder taken from reference TRBV5-1 and TRBJ2-3, is KAGVTQTPRYLIKTRGQQVTLSCSPISGHRSVSWYQQTPGQGLQFLFEYFSETQRNKGNFPGRFSGRQFSNSRSEMNVSTLELGDSALYLCASSLRREDTQYFGPGTRLTVL.

In its sample, this clone ranks as medium-sized. The chain employs TRBV10-3 and TRBJ1-5; 7 bases align to TRBD1. Trimming removed 2 bases from V and 3 bases from J; junction bases left unmatched: 7. Germline CDR1 is ENHRY and CDR2 is SYGVKD. The length of the CDR3 is 16 residues. CDR3 sequence (DNA): TGTGCCATCAGTGAGAGACAGGGAAAGGCCAATCAGCCCCAGCATTTT. Amino acid sequence: CAISERQGKANQPQHF.

The genes are TRBV24-1 and TRBJ2-7; D is perhaps TRBD2 (5 bases). Trimming stripped 3 bases from V and 5 bases from J, with 10 bases between. This CDR3 is built from 13 residues. Germline V gives CDR1 KGHDR, CDR2 SFDVKD. The CDR3 DNA is TGTGCCACCAGTGATGCGGGTTTAGACGAGCAGTACTTC. This sequence encodes CATSDAGLDEQYF.

This clone was counted between two and nine times. Different DNA sequences within this sample yield the same CDR3. The chain couples TRBV11-2 to TRBJ1-2, with unresolved D. This CDR3 comprises 13 residues. Germline lookup yields CDR1 SGHAT and CDR2 FQNNGV. V lost 5 bases to trimming and J lost 4 bases, with 11 bases between them. CDR3 region: CASSPRPPYGYTF. Here the CDR3 DNA reads TGTGCCAGCAGCCCGAGGCCCCCCTATGGCTACACCTTC.

The rearrangement links TRBV4-2 to TRBJ2-2; D is undetermined. Germline-derived CDR1 and CDR2 are LGHNA and YNFKEQ. The CDR3 contains 16 residues. Trimming took 0 bases from V and 2 from J, leaving 10 bases between them. The CDR3 bases are TGTGCCAGCAGCCAAGAGGCTAGACATAACACCGGGGAGCTGTTTTTT. Translating gives CASSQEARHNTGELFF.

Note on this clone: Other DNA sequences in the sample encode the same CDR3. The V gene is TRBV30, the J gene TRBJ1-2; no reliable D call. Trimming cost V 7 bases and J 4 bases, with 10 bases left between them. This CDR3 has 11 amino acids. Germline V gives CDR1 GTSNPN, CDR2 SVGIG (reference sequence). The CDR3 is CAFPGLYGYTF. The CDR3 DNA is TGTGCCTTTCCGGGTCTCTATGGCTACACCTTC.

This clone was observed many times. The V gene is TRBV6-4, the J gene TRBJ1-5; D is unresolved. Trimming took 0 bases from V and 6 from J, leaving 15 bases between them. The CDR3 is 16 residues long. From germline, CDR1 is MRHNA and CDR2 SNTAGT. CDR3 in amino acids: CASSDSIGREAQPQHF. The CDR3 coding sequence is TGTGCCAGCAGTGACTCGATCGGGAGGGAGGCTCAGCCCCAGCATTTT.

This clone was picked up a small number of times. The rearrangement links TRBV6-1 to TRBJ2-2; 8 positions agree with TRBD2. Germline V gives CDR1 MNHNS, CDR2 SASEGT. There are 13 residues in the CDR3. With V trimmed by 9 bases and J by 3 bases, 3 bases remained unmatched. CDR3 nucleotides: TGTGCCAGTTATAGCGGGGACACCGGGGAGCTGTTTTTT. Encoded protein: CASYSGDTGELFF.

This clone was seen repeatedly, ten times or more. Within the sample, other DNA sequences also encode this same CDR3. The chain recombines TRBV5-1 with TRBJ2-3; 7 bases are a match to TRBD2. V dropped 3 bases and J dropped 4; count of bases not matched to a gene: 11. This CDR3 has 16 residues. Germline-derived CDR1 and CDR2 are SGHRS and YFSETQ. The CDR3 DNA is TGCGCCAGCAGCTGGGGGGGGTCCCGCGGCGCAGATACGCAGTATTTT. Amino acids: CASSWGGSRGADTQYF.

Judged by abundance, this clone is medium-sized. The rearrangement joins TRBV15 to TRBJ2-7; D may be TRBD2 (6 bases). Germline values: CDR1 LNHNV, CDR2 YYDKDF (reference sequence). Deletions cut 0 bases from V and 1 base from J, with 16 bases between. The CDR3 contains 17 residues. The CDR3 DNA sequence: TGTGCCACCAGCAGAGAGTGGGGGGTGTGGGAATCCTACGAGCAGTACTTC. Encoded protein: CATSREWGVWESYEQYF. Filled out from reference TRBV15 and TRBJ2-7, the complete variable domain reads DAMVIQNPRYQVTQFGKPVTLSCSQTLNHNVMYWYQQKSSQAPKLLFHYYDKDFNNEADTPDNFQSRRPNTSFCFLDIRSPGLGDTAMYLCATSREWGVWESYEQYFGPGTRLTVT.

This clone qualifies as medium-sized. The gene calls are TRBV24-1 and TRBJ1-2; unclear D gene. V dropped 1 base and J dropped 6 bases, with 2 bases sitting between them. CDR1 and CDR2 from the germline V gene are KGHDR and SFDVKD. This CDR3 has 11 amino acids. The CDR3 DNA follows: TGTGCCACCAGTGATTTTGATGGCTACACCTTC. This gives the protein CATSDFDGYTF.

The gene calls are TRBV11-3 and TRBJ2-7, with D hard to call. The V end was cut by 2 bases, the J end by 4 bases, with 9 bases between. In germline, CDR1 is SGHNT, CDR2 YENEEA. The CDR3 has 13 amino acids. CDR3 nucleotides: TGTGCCAGCAGCTTATCCTCCGGGTACGAGCAGTACTTC. It encodes CASSLSSGYEQYF.

The rearrangement links TRBV20-1 to TRBJ2-1; TRBD1 matches at 9 bases. Germline V CDR1 and CDR2: DFQATT, SNEGSKA (reference sequence). This CDR3 region has 13 residues. Losses at the gene ends were 6 bases for V and 5 bases for J; bases not matched to a gene: 5. The CDR3 sequence is CSAPRTGDNEQFF. The CDR3 region has the DNA TGCAGTGCCCCACGGACAGGGGACAATGAGCAGTTCTTC.

Concerning this clone: The same CDR3 also results from other DNA sequences found in this sample. The chain is built from TRBV5-1 and TRBJ2-1, with 9 bases matching TRBD1. The CDR3 loop spans 16 amino acids. Trimming took 0 bases from V and 6 from J; bases not matched to a gene: 7. Germline V lookup: CDR1 SGHRS, CDR2 YFSETQ. CDR3 nucleotides: TGCGCCAGCAGCTTGGAACAGGGGGCGAGGTCCAATGAGCAGTTCTTC. Protein: CASSLEQGARSNEQFF.

The chain joins TRBV11-2 to TRBJ1-2, with 7 bases matching TRBD1. The CDR3 has 14 residues. V lost 4 bases and J lost 3; bases outside the gene matches: 5. CDR1 and CDR2 (germline): SGHAT, FQNNGV. CDR3 DNA sequence: TGTGCCAGCAGCTCGGGACAGAACTACTATGGCTACACCTTC. As protein: CASSSGQNYYGYTF.

This clone appeared a few times. V is TRBV6-2 or TRBV6-3 and J is TRBJ1-3, with D hard to call. Trimming shortened V by 0 bases and J by 2 bases, and 23 bases separated the two germline ends. The CDR3 is made up of 20 amino acids. Germline V lookup: CDR1 MNHEY, CDR2 SVGEGT. In DNA, the CDR3 is TGTGCCAGCAGTTACTCGAAAGAGCTCTCTGACATCCGCCCTGGAAACACCATATATTTT. Its translation is CASSYSKELSDIRPGNTIYF.

The chain links TRBV25-1 to TRBJ2-3; D possibly corresponds to TRBD1 (6 bases). Looked up from germline, CDR1 is MGHDK and CDR2 is SYGVNS. This CDR3 is 13 amino acids long. V dropped 6 bases and J dropped 2 bases, with 9 bases sitting between them. CDR3 DNA sequence: TGTGCCAGCAGCGGACAGTACACAGATACGCAGTATTTT. This codes for CASSGQYTDTQYF.

This clone was detected only a few times. This chain joins TRBV12-3 or TRBV12-4 and TRBJ2-7; D remains unclear. V was pared by 6 bases and J by 7 bases, with 10 bases between. The CDR3 spans 11 residues. Written as DNA, the CDR3 is TGTGCCAGCAGCCTCACGGCGGAGCAGTACTTC. This encodes CASSLTAEQYF.

The chain has TRBV3-1 and TRBJ1-2, with D unresolved. V was clipped by 5 bases and J by 5 bases, with 18 bases between them. The CDR3 runs 15 residues. CDR1 and CDR2 (germline): LGHDT, YNNKEL (reference sequence). DNA of the CDR3: TGTGCCAGCAGCTTGACGATACGGAGGGATTATGGCTACACCTTC. It is translated as CASSLTIRRDYGYTF.

This clone was counted between two and nine times. J is TRBJ1-6 and V is TRBV6-2 or TRBV6-3; maybe TRBD1 (5 bases). CDR3 length equals 17 residues. Germline V gene data show CDR1 as MNHEY and CDR2 as SVGEGT. With 6 bases removed from V and 0 bases from J, the gap between germline ends came to 15 bases. CDR3 nucleotides: TGTGCCAGCAGCCCACCGGGGCCAAGCTCCTATAATTCACCCCTCCACTTT. Protein sequence: CASSPPGPSSYNSPLHF.